The 3 T cell receptor beta chains below all came from one sample that was sequenced in a study of T cell responses to AZD1222 COVID-19 vaccine. TCRdb's copy holds only in-frame clones and misses some; the assay was immunoSEQ multiplex PCR. The table lists 100,000 or so clones, around 87% of them singletons. The material sequenced was peripheral blood, taken 28 days after the second AZD1222 dose. These receptors originate from an adult who received the AZD1222 COVID-19 vaccine.

The chain is built from TRBV5-4 and TRBJ1-6, with a possible D match to TRBD1 (6 bases). CDR1 and CDR2 from the germline V gene are SGHNT and YYREEE (reference sequence). CDR3 length: 16 residues. Trimming removed 2 bases from V and 7 bases from J, with 16 bases in between. DNA of the CDR3: TGTGCCAGCAGCTTAGAGACAGGCCAGGCAAATTCACCCCTCCACTTT. Its protein product is CASSLETGQANSPLHF.

The CDR3 coding sequence is TGTGCCAGTAGTACAGGTGTAAGGACCGGGGAGCTGTTTTTT. Protein product: CASSTGVRTGELFF. The chain couples TRBV19 to TRBJ2-2; D not certain. V lost 4 bases and J 5 bases, leaving 11 bases between the germline ends. The CDR3 has 14 amino acids. Germline CDR1 reads LNHDA; CDR2 reads SQIVND (reference sequence).

V is TRBV24-1 and J is TRBJ2-5; 11 bases match TRBD2. Trimming cost V 4 bases and J 4 bases; bases outside gene matches: 7. The CDR3 consists of 16 residues. Germline CDR1 reads KGHDR; CDR2 reads SFDVKD. The CDR3 sequence: CATSDPTSGITETQYF. Written as DNA, the CDR3 is TGTGCCACCAGTGACCCGACTAGCGGGATAACAGAGACCCAGTACTTC.